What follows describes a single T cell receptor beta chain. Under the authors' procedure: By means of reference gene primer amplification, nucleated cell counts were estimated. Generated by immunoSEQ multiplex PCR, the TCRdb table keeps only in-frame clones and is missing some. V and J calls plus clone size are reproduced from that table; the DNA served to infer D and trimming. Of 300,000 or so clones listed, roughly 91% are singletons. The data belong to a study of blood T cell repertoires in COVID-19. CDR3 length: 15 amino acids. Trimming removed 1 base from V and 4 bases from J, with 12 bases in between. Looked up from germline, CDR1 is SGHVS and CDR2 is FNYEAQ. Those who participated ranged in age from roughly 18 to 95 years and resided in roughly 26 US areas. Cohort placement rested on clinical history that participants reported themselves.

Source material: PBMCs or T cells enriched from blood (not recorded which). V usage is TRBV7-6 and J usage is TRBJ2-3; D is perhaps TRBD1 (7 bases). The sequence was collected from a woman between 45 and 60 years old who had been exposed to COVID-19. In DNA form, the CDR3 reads TGTGCCAGCAGCTTAGGGGCAGGGGGGCCAGATACGCAGTATTTT. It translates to CASSLGAGGPDTQYF.